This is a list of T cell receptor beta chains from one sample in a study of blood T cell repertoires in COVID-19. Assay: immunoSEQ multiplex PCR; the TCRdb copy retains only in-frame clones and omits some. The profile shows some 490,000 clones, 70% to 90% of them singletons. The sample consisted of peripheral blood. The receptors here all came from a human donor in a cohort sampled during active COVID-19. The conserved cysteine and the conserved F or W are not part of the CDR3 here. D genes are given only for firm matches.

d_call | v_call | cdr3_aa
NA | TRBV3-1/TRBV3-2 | ASSQWASDEQF
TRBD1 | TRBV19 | ASSRDRAGANVLT
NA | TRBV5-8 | ASSLGVRGN
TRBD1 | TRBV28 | ASSSDRADQETQY
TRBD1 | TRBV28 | ASRSQGVPAYGYT
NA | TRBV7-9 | ASSFDRSTGHEQY
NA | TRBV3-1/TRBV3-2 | ARGGEGKNIQY
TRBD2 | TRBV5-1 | ASTAGGAYTGELF
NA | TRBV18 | ASSPGGNEQF
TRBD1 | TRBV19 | ASTLRVGTGTRRDQPQH
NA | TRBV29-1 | SVSGSNEQF
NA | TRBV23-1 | ASRFHSLDKRSYTIY
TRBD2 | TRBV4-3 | ASSQAGGQTQY
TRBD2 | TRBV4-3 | ASSQERTSGYQETQY
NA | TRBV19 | ASKQQSTEAF
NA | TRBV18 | ASSPSQQPYNEQF
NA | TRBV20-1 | SALSGAF
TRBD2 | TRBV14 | ASSQLGLAEETQY
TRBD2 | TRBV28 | ASSLSKTSGSNEQF
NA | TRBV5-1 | ASSLSGSGYT
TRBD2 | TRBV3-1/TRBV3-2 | ASSQTGTSGRADTQY
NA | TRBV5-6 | ASSARQRTNYGYT
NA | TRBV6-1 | ASSENRNYGYT
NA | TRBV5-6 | ASSRRNSVLEALH
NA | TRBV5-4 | ASSLGRVDAEAF
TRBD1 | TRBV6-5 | ASSRTGGLATEAF
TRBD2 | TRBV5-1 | ASSVLTSGPSYEQY
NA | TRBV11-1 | ASSLQDTEAF
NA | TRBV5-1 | ASSFGGSTDTQY
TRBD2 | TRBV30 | AWSLAGGQDTQY
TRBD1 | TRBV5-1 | ASSPDLTGTNTGELF
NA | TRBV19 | ASPDQAGRLF
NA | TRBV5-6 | ASSLVARSSYNSPLH
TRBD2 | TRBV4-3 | ASSPQPGLAGETQY
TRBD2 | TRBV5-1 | ASSAEPSGRDEQY
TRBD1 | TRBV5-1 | ASTWTGQTGELF
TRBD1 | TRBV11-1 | ASSLGGTGDNGELF
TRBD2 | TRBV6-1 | ASSEVRASGANYNEQF
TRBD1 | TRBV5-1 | ASSLRQGITDTQY
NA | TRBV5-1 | ASSLEEEGGNTIY
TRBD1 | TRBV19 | ASNSIGDRGNTEAF
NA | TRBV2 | ASSESTGNTEAF
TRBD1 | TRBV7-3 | ASSIPRGLGTEAF
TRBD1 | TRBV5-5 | ASSLAGGGYT
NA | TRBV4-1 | ASSQEDFTHEQY
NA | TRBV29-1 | SVVEGGKTQY
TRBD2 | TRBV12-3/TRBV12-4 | ASSFAGVYEQY
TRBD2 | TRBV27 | ASSLSGGLREQY
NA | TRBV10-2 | ASSESPQLGATGELF
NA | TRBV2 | ASSEEGGDTEAF
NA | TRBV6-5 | ASSLGGRDTQY